This T cell receptor (beta chain) is from a study of shared clonotypes between healthy human individuals. Overall study context: The study drew on a couple of women and a few men aged 18 to 49 as donors. Findings of the study overall: A handful of donors showed sharing of approximately 5% of naive CD4 clonotypes.

Profiling relied on immunoSEQ multiplex PCR, and the TCRdb table lists in-frame clones only, not all of them. This table holds approximately 1,000,000 clones, 75% to 85% found once. Turning to this clone: No antigen is known for it.

HIV-negative, healthy adults without recent acute infections or vaccinations were the donors. Subsets obtained from CD4+ cells comprised CD45RA+ naive and CD45RA-negative memory cells. This CDR3 comprises 15 residues. Germline loops: CDR1 MNHNY, CDR2 SVGAGI (reference sequence). V lost 6 bases and J 1 base, leaving 13 bases between the germline ends. What was sequenced was memory CD4+ T cells from PBMCs. Subset: CD45RA-negative fraction. This sequence originates from a young man in good health. Some clones in this sample may be carry-over from other donors' samples. The V gene is TRBV6-6, the J gene TRBJ1-5; perhaps TRBD1 as D (5 bases). The CDR3 DNA reads TGTGCCAGCAGAACGGTGGACATCAGCAATCAGCCCCAGCATTTT. Encoded protein: CASRTVDISNQPQHF.